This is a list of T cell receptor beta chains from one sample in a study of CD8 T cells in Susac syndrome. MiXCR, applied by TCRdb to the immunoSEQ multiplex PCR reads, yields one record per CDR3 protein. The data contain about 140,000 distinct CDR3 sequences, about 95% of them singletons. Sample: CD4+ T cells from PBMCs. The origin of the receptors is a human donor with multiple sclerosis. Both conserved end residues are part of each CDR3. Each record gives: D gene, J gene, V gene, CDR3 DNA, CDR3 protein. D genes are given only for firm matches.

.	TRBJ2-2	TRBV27	TGTGCCAGCAGGGGATCCCGGGGGCTCCCGAACACCGGGGAGCTGTTTTTT	CASRGSRGLPNTGELFF
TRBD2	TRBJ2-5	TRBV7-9	TGTGCCAGCAGCTTCCGCATGACTAGCGGGGTAGAGACCCAGTACTTC	CASSFRMTSGVETQYF
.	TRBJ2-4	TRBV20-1	.	CSARDVAVGIYF
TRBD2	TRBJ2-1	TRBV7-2	TGTGCCAGCAGCCGAAAATCTGGGACTAGCGGGAACAATGAGCAGTTCTTC	CASSRKSGTSGNNEQFF
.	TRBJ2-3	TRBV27	TGTGCCAGCAAAAGGGCACAATACACAGATACGCAGTATTTT	CASKRAQYTDTQYF
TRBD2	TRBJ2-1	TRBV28	TGTGCCAGTCCTGAGAGCGGGACTTACAATGAGCAGTTCTTC	CASPESGTYNEQFF
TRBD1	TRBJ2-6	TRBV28	TGTGCCAGCAGGGGGACAGGGGCTGGGGCCAACGTCCTGACTTTC	CASRGTGAGANVLTF
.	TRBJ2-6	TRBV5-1	TGCGCCAGCAGAGGGTTGCGGGGAATCGCCGTCCTGACTTTC	CASRGLRGIAVLTF
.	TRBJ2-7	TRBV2	TGTGCCAGCAGTGAACAGGGGCCTTCGAGGGAGCAGTACTTC	CASSEQGPSREQYF
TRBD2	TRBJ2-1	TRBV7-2	TGTGCCATCGCGGGGGGCTCCTACAATGAGCAGTTCTTC	CAIAGGSYNEQFF
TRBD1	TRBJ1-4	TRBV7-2	TGTGCCAGCAGACAAACAGGGGACGGTGAAAAACTGTTTTTT	CASRQTGDGEKLFF
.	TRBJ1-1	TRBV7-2	TGTGCCAGCAGCCCGAGACTTAGCAATAAAGCTTTCTTT	CASSPRLSNKAFF
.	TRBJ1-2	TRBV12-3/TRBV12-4	TGTGCCAGCAGTCCCCGCCACTATGGCTACACCTTC	CASSPRHYGYTF
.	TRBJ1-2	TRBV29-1	TGCAGCGTTGAAGATTTTAGGGCAGGGGCTACCTATGGCTACACCTTC	CSVEDFRAGATYGYTF
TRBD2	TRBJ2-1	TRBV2	TGTGCCAGCAGCGGGACTAGCGTTCAGGGTGAGCAGTTCTTC	CASSGTSVQGEQFF
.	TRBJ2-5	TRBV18	TGTGCCAGCTCACTCCAACCCGGGACGGTACAAGAGACCCAGTACTTC	CASSLQPGTVQETQYF
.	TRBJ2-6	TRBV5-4	TGTGCCAGCAGCTTGGACCCAGGGGCTGGGGCCAACGTCCTGACTTTC	CASSLDPGAGANVLTF
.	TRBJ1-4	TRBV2	TGTGCCAGCAGAAGGTTCGGCGGGGAAAAACTGTTTTTT	CASRRFGGEKLFF
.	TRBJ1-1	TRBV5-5	TGTGCCAGCAGCTTGGTTGTCGGGGGCACTGAAGCTTTCTTT	CASSLVVGGTEAFF
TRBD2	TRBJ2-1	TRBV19	TGTGCCAGTAGTCTACTAGCGGGAGAATCCTACAATGAGCAGTTCTTC	CASSLLAGESYNEQFF
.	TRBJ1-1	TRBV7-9	TGTGCCAGCAGCTTAGGCTCGGGGAACACTGAAGCTTTCTTT	CASSLGSGNTEAFF
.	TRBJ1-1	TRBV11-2	TGTGCCAGCAGCTTAGATTTTGATATAAGGGCTGAAGCTTTCTTT	CASSLDFDIRAEAFF
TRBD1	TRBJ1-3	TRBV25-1	TGTGCCAGCAGTATCAACAGGGGTTACGGAAACACCATATATTTT	CASSINRGYGNTIYF
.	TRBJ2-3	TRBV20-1	TGCAGTCCAGGTGGTCGGGAATGGGGCACAGATACGCAGTATTTT	CSPGGREWGTDTQYF
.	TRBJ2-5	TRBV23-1	TGCGCCAGCAGCCCGGGACTGCCCCAAGAGACCCAGTACTTC	CASSPGLPQETQYF
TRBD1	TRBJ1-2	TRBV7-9	TGTGCCAGCAGCTCTTGGACAGGAAACTATGGCTACACCTTC	CASSSWTGNYGYTF
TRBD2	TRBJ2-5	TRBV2	TGTGCCAGCAGTGAGCGGGGGGGGAAGGAGACCCAGTACTTC	CASSERGGKETQYF
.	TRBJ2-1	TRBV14	TGTGCCAGCAGCCAAGTTCGGCTCACCCGTCCCCAAACGCAGTTCTTC	CASSQVRLTRPQTQFF
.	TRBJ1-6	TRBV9	TGTGCCAGCAGCGTAGGGAGGGATTCACCCCTCCACTTT	CASSVGRDSPLHF